This T cell receptor beta chain was recorded in a study of CD8 T cells in Susac syndrome. Regarding the study as a whole: Clonal expansion involving Susac CD8+ cells peaked in TEMRA cells and active patients.

Sequencing of TCR beta covered CD8+ and CD4+ T cells obtained from blood. RNA, at about 0.45 to 1 ug, was reverse transcribed with random hexamers. A single record per CDR3 protein comes from TCRdb applying MiXCR to the immunoSEQ multiplex PCR reads. The repertoire has roughly 150,000 distinct CDR3 sequences, roughly 94% of them found once; the top ten carry roughly 0.2%. This clonotype was recorded a few times. The target antigen is unknown. The germline CDR1 and CDR2 sequences are LNHDA and SQIVND (reference sequence). The CDR3 contains 13 residues. The ends were cut back, 4 bases at V and 3 bases at J, with 7 bases in the middle.

The sequenced sample consisted of CD8+ T cells from PBMCs. This receptor was taken from a human donor with Susac syndrome. J is TRBJ2-1 and V is TRBV19; perhaps TRBD1 as D (5 bases). The CDR3 spells CASSRDSYNEQFF. As DNA, the CDR3 is TGTGCCAGTAGTAGAGACAGCTACAATGAGCAGTTCTTC.